This entry concerns a single T cell receptor beta chain. Its antigen remains unidentified. With a J-beta primer mix and a sample-barcoded 5' primer, a second PCR ran 7 to 11 cycles. Each cDNA molecule received a tag from a template-switch adaptor that had 12 random nucleotides. TCRdb passed the 5' RACE reads through MiXCR, listing each CDR3 protein once. The table includes roughly 1.7 million distinct CDR3 sequences, almost 35% detected once. This entry belongs to a study of blood T cells in healthy people across ages. As for the study in general: For every two T cells, template switching captured about one barcoded beta molecule.

Germline V gene sequence: CDR1 LNHNV, CDR2 YYDKDF (reference sequence). The CDR3 is 16 amino acids. The ends were cut back, 0 bases at V and 0 bases at J, with 8 bases in the middle. The study's findings and limits: The diversity estimates, figures obtained from one million T cells, were considered underestimates.

This sequence was found in a woman in her thirties in good health. The J gene is TRBJ2-2, the V gene TRBV15; D is ambiguous. The sequencing input was blood. The CDR3, as DNA: TGTGCCACCAGCAGAGATCGTCCACCGAACACCGGGGAGCTGTTTTTT. Translation gives CATSRDRPPNTGELFF.